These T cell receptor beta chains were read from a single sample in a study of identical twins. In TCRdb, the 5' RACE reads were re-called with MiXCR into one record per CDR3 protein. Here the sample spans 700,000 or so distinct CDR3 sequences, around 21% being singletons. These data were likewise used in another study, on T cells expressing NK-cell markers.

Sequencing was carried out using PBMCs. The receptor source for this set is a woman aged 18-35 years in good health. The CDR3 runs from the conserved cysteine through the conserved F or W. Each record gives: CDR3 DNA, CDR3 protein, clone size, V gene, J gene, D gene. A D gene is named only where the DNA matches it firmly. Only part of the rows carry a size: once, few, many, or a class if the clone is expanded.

CDR3nt: TGTGCCAGCAGCGTTGGAACCGGGACAGACTATTTAGGGGGTGGCTACACCTTC
CDR3aa: CASSVGTGTDYLGGGYTF
abundance: few
v_gene: TRBV5-5
j_gene: TRBJ1-2
d_gene: TRBD1

CDR3nt: TGTGCCAGCAGTTTAACAGGGGAGTTCCGTAATGAGCAGTTCTTC
CDR3aa: CASSLTGEFRNEQFF
abundance: NA
v_gene: TRBV12-3/TRBV12-4
j_gene: TRBJ2-1
d_gene: TRBD1

CDR3nt: TGTGCCAGCAGTAAGAGCACAGGGAATCAGCCCCAGCATTTT
CDR3aa: CASSKSTGNQPQHF
abundance: NA
v_gene: TRBV6-2/TRBV6-3
j_gene: TRBJ1-5
d_gene: NA

CDR3nt: TGTGCCAGCAGCTTACCGGGACTGGGTACTAGCTCCTACGAGCAGTACTTC
CDR3aa: CASSLPGLGTSSYEQYF
abundance: many
v_gene: TRBV11-1
j_gene: TRBJ2-7
d_gene: NA

CDR3nt: TGCGCCAGCAGTCAAACGGGACATAAAAAAGTCAATGAGCAGTTCTTC
CDR3aa: CASSQTGHKKVNEQFF
abundance: NA
v_gene: TRBV23-1
j_gene: TRBJ2-1
d_gene: NA

CDR3nt: TGTGCCAGCCCACGGGGTGAGCGGGCGAGCACAGATACGCAGTATTTT
CDR3aa: CASPRGERASTDTQYF
abundance: few
v_gene: TRBV7-9
j_gene: TRBJ2-3
d_gene: NA

CDR3nt: TGTGCCAGCAGCCAAGTCTATGGTAATGAGCAGTTCTTC
CDR3aa: CASSQVYGNEQFF
abundance: many
v_gene: TRBV3-1
j_gene: TRBJ2-1
d_gene: NA

CDR3nt: TGTGCCAGCAGCTCCACAAAGACCAGCTCCTACAATGAGCAGTTCTTC
CDR3aa: CASSSTKTSSYNEQFF
abundance: many
v_gene: TRBV11-2
j_gene: TRBJ2-1
d_gene: NA

CDR3nt: TGTGCCAGCAGCCCCGCCGGGGGGACAAACTATGGCTACACCTTC
CDR3aa: CASSPAGGTNYGYTF
abundance: few
v_gene: TRBV6-1
j_gene: TRBJ1-2
d_gene: NA

CDR3nt: TGCAGTGCTAATATACCGGGAACGGTGAGCTCCTACGAGCAGTACTTC
CDR3aa: CSANIPGTVSSYEQYF
abundance: few
v_gene: TRBV20-1
j_gene: TRBJ2-7
d_gene: NA

CDR3nt: TGCAGTGCTCGAGACCCGAGGGGGGTTGGCGAGCAGTACTTC
CDR3aa: CSARDPRGVGEQYF
abundance: few
v_gene: TRBV20-1
j_gene: TRBJ2-7
d_gene: NA

CDR3nt: TGCAGTGCTAGACCCGGGCCAGATCAGCCCCAGCATTTT
CDR3aa: CSARPGPDQPQHF
abundance: many
v_gene: TRBV20-1
j_gene: TRBJ1-5
d_gene: NA